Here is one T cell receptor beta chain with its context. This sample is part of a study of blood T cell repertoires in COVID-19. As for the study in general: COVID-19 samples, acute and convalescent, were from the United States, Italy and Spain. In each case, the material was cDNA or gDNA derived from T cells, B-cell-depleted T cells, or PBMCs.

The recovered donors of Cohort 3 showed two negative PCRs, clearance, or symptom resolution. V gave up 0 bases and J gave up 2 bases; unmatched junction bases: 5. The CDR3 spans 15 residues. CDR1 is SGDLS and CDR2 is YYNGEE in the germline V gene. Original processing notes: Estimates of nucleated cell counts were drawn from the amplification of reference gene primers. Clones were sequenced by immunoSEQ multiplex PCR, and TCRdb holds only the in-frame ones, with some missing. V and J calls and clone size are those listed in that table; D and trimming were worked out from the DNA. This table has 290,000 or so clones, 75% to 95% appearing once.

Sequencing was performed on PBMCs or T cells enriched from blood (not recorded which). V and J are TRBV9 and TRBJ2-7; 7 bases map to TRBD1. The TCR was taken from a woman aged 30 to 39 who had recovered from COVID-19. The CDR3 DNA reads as TGTGCCAGCAGCGTAGCTAGGGACAGTCCCTACGAGCAGTACTTC. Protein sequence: CASSVARDSPYEQYF.